The rows below give T cell receptor beta chains drawn from one sample of a study of T cell repertoires in cytomegalovirus infection. What these receptors recognize is not known. TCRdb passed the reads through MiXCR, listing each CDR3 protein once. The sample lists about 130,000 distinct CDR3 sequences; about 32% were seen once. The sequencing used CD8+ T cells from cultured PBMCs, collected from culture after CMV antigen stimulation. These receptors originate from a human donor in good health (CMV status not recorded). Some clones in this sample may be carry-over from other donors' samples. Each CDR3 is given without its conserved first and last residue. The order of the fields is J gene, V gene, CDR3 protein.

>TRBJ1-4|TRBV28
ASSLNPNEKLF
>TRBJ2-5|TRBV27
ASMYVVGGETQY
>TRBJ2-5|TRBV6-5
ASSYTPKGETQY
>TRBJ1-1|TRBV28
ASSHTLRWITEAF
>TRBJ2-1|TRBV6-2/TRBV6-3
ASRLTLAGGSYNEQF
>TRBJ2-7|TRBV7-9
ASSFSPYEQY
>TRBJ2-2|TRBV7-6
ASQGDTGELF
>TRBJ1-1|TRBV7-9
ASSAEGAF
>TRBJ2-1|TRBV5-6
ASRLRDKPYNEQF
>TRBJ2-1|TRBV11-3
ASSRSSTLYNEQF